Listed here are 7 T cell receptor beta chains from one sample, sequenced in a study of cytomegalovirus exposure and HLA in healthy donors. The PCR employed 60 Vbeta primers together with 13 Jbeta primers. Sequenced by immunoSEQ multiplex PCR; TCRdb stores in-frame clones only, minus some. The data contain 65,000 to 75,000 clones, 55% to 80% of them singletons. The sequenced sample was PBMCs. The receptors come from a woman in her 30s in good health and CMV-seronegative.

The genes are TRBV2 and TRBJ2-1; TRBD2 agrees at 7 bases. Germline loops: CDR1 SNHLY, CDR2 FYNNEI. The CDR3 has 12 residues. The junction had 7 bases not matched to a gene; V was cut back by 9 bases and J by 8 bases. The CDR3 protein is CASLGGSDEQFF. The CDR3 bases are TGTGCCAGTCTCGGGGGGTCGGATGAGCAGTTCTTC.

V gene TRBV5-6 combines with J gene TRBJ1-2; D not certain. V was pared by 0 bases and J by 1 base, with 13 bases between. Germline V CDR1 and CDR2: SGHDT, YYEEEE. CDR3 length equals 16 residues. Here the CDR3 reads CASSLGLASVNYGYTF. The CDR3 DNA reads TGTGCCAGCAGCTTGGGGCTGGCCAGTGTTAACTATGGCTACACCTTC.

The chain joins TRBV28 to TRBJ1-5; TRBD1 agrees at 11 bases. This CDR3 has 20 residues. The ends lost 5 bases at V and 2 bases at J; junction bases unmatched: 17. Germline V CDR1 and CDR2: MDHEN, SYDVKM. The CDR3 DNA is TGTGCCAGCAGTCCCGAATTCCCCGGGACAGGGGGAGGGGGCAATCAGCCCCAGCATTTT. Protein sequence: CASSPEFPGTGGGGNQPQHF.

There are a few counts of this clone. The chain recombines TRBV4-1 with TRBJ2-3; D gene ambiguous. Trimming removed 2 bases at V and 0 bases at J, with 12 bases between. The length of the CDR3 is 16 residues. CDR1 is MGHRA and CDR2 is YSYEKL in the germline V gene. CDR3 protein: CASSQTNSPSTDTQYF. The CDR3 bases are TGCGCCAGCAGCCAAACTAACTCGCCAAGCACAGATACGCAGTATTTT.

This clone came up a few times. This sequence joins TRBV6-5 and TRBJ2-7, with D possibly TRBD1 on 6 matching bases. The CDR3 is 14 amino acids. Between the trimmed V and J ends, which lost 3 bases and 3 bases, there was a span of 12 bases. Germline V gene lookup returns CDR1 MNHEY and CDR2 SVGAGI. In DNA form, the CDR3 reads TGTGCCAGCAGTTATAACAGGGAGAGCTACGAGCAGTACTTC. Its translation: CASSYNRESYEQYF.

This clone occurred a few times. The chain has TRBV13 and TRBJ2-1; D unclear. V was cut by 0 bases and J by 0 bases, with 6 bases left in between. From germline, CDR1 is PRHDT and CDR2 FYEKMQ (reference sequence). CDR3 length: 15 residues. For the CDR3, the DNA is TGTGCCAGCAGCTTAGGTTTTAGCTCCTACAATGAGCAGTTCTTC. It codes for CASSLGFSSYNEQFF.

The V and J genes are TRBV18 and TRBJ2-3, with 10 bases fitting TRBD2. Trimming removed 3 bases from V and 1 base from J; junction bases left unmatched: 13. Germline CDR1 reads KGHSH; CDR2 reads LQKENI. This CDR3 has 19 amino acids. CDR3 loop: CASSPPLAGGLGRTDTQYF. The CDR3 bases are TGTGCCAGCTCACCCCCGTTAGCGGGGGGACTCGGCCGCACAGATACGCAGTATTTT.